These 29 T cell receptor beta chains were all obtained from the same sample, sequenced in a study of patients and donors after allogeneic stem cell transplantation. TCRdb reanalysed the RT-PCR reads using MiXCR and keeps one entry per CDR3 protein. The sample lists approximately 200,000 distinct CDR3 sequences, around 41% seen once, with approximately 30% in the top ten. Sequenced: blood, either unsorted or a sorted T cell fraction (not recorded which). Source of these receptors: a human donor who was either an allogeneic HSCT recipient or a stem cell or donor lymphocyte infusion donor (not recorded which). It is not recorded whose cells these are; they may come from a transplant donor.

J is TRBJ2-6 and V is TRBV5-1; no clear D gene. Between the trimmed V and J ends, which lost 4 bases and 6 bases, there was a span of 5 bases. This CDR3 is 12 amino acids long. Germline V CDR1 and CDR2: SGHRS, YFSETQ. CDR3 residues: CASSLVANVLTF. The CDR3 DNA follows: TGCGCCAGCAGCCTTGTGGCCAACGTCCTGACTTTC.

This chain links TRBV9 with TRBJ2-7; D possibly corresponds to TRBD2 (5 bases). The CDR3 loop spans 15 amino acids. Between the trimmed V and J ends, which lost 0 bases and 2 bases, there was a span of 12 bases. Germline V gives CDR1 SGDLS, CDR2 YYNGEE. The CDR3: CASSVVPGEAYEQYF. CDR3 sequence (DNA): TGTGCCAGCAGCGTAGTCCCCGGGGAAGCCTACGAGCAGTACTTC.

This chain links TRBV4-3 with TRBJ2-3, with 7 bases aligning to TRBD2. After removal of 0 bases from V and 5 bases from J, the junction contained 8 bases not matched to a gene. This CDR3 comprises 16 residues. CDR1 and CDR2 (germline): LGHNA, YSLEER. The CDR3 coding sequence is TGCGCCAGCAGCCAAGATCTAGCGGTTGGGATAGATACGCAGTATTTT. This sequence encodes CASSQDLAVGIDTQYF.

The table lists this clonotype with a few counts. This rearrangement joins TRBV6-5 to TRBJ1-1; 10 nucleotides agree with TRBD1. The CDR3 contains 15 residues. Germline V CDR1 and CDR2: MNHEY, SVGAGI. V dropped 6 bases and J dropped 4; count of bases not matched to a gene: 8. CDR3 sequence (DNA): TGTGCCAGCAGAAGAATCCGGGACAGGGGCACTGAAGCTTTCTTT. Amino acids: CASRRIRDRGTEAFF.

The V call is TRBV12-3 or TRBV12-4, the J call TRBJ2-7; unclear D gene. V lost 6 bases, J lost 1 base, and 16 bases lay in between. The CDR3 totals 15 residues. Here the CDR3 DNA reads TGTGCCAGCAGCCACGCGGCTCGAGTATCCTACGAGCAGTACTTC. Protein: CASSHAARVSYEQYF.

There are a few counts of this clonotype. J is TRBJ1-5 and V is TRBV4-3, with no clear D. Germline lookup yields CDR1 LGHNA and CDR2 YSLEER. Trimming cost V 0 bases and J 1 base, with 4 bases left between them. There are 14 residues in the CDR3. The CDR3 region has the DNA TGCGCCAGCAGCCAAGAAGCCAGCAATCAGCCCCAGCATTTT. Translation gives CASSQEASNQPQHF.

V usage is TRBV12-3 or TRBV12-4 and J usage is TRBJ2-2; no clear D gene. V lost 6 bases, J lost 5 bases, and 10 bases lay in between. The CDR3 has 13 amino acids. In DNA, the CDR3 is TGTGCCAGCAGCCCCTCGTGGACCGGGGAGCTGTTTTTT. Protein sequence: CASSPSWTGELFF.

The table lists this clonotype with a few counts. This rearrangement joins TRBV29-1 to TRBJ1-4; no clear D gene. V gave up 5 bases and J gave up 8 bases, with 9 bases separating them. Germline lookup yields CDR1 SQVTM and CDR2 ANQGSEA. The CDR3 is made up of 11 amino acids. CDR3 residues: CSVPGGEKLFF. In nucleotides, the CDR3 is TGCAGCGTTCCGGGTGGCGAAAAACTGTTTTTT.

This chain links TRBV19 with TRBJ1-4; the match to TRBD1 covers 7 bases. The germline CDR1 and CDR2 sequences are LNHDA and SQIVND (reference sequence). The CDR3 has 16 amino acids. V was clipped by 5 bases and J by 5 bases; unmatched bases: 11. The CDR3 here is CASSPTPGQINEKLFF. CDR3 DNA: TGTGCCAGTAGTCCAACCCCGGGACAGATAAATGAAAAACTGTTTTTT.

This clonotype was detected only a few times. This chain joins TRBV20-1 and TRBJ2-3; D is ambiguous. The CDR3 is made up of 13 amino acids. Germline assignment: CDR1 DFQATT and CDR2 SNEGSKA (reference sequence). V was shortened by 5 bases and J by 2 bases, with 11 bases between the two germline ends. Here the CDR3 reads CSAELENTDTQYF. The CDR3 DNA reads TGCAGTGCTGAATTAGAAAACACAGATACGCAGTATTTT.

The rearrangement uses TRBV28 and TRBJ1-4; 7 bases are shared with TRBD1. The germline gives CDR1 MDHEN, CDR2 SYDVKM. J lost 5 bases, V lost 9 bases, and 6 bases had no gene match. The CDR3 is made up of 13 amino acids. The CDR3 DNA reads TGTGCCAGTACCGGGACAGCAAATGAAAAACTGTTTTTT. It encodes CASTGTANEKLFF.

The CDR3 nucleotides read TGTGCCATCAGTGAGTCGAGCCGAGAAAATCAGCCCCAGCATTTT. Translation gives CAISESSRENQPQHF. The gene calls are TRBV10-3 and TRBJ1-5; no firm D call. V was trimmed by 0 bases and J by 4 bases, leaving 10 bases between them. CDR1 and CDR2 from the germline V gene are ENHRY and SYGVKD. The CDR3 loop spans 15 amino acids.

This clonotype showed up just a few times. V usage is TRBV7-2 and J usage is TRBJ2-2, with a weak D call TRBD2 (6 bases). V gave up 3 bases and J gave up 5 bases, with 25 bases separating them. This CDR3 spans 19 amino acids. CDR1 is SGHTA, CDR2 FQGNSA, per germline. CDR3 bases: TGTGCCAGCAGCTTGCTCCGGGCGTGGCTTGCGGCGGGGACCGGGGAGCTGTTTTTT. It codes for CASSLLRAWLAAGTGELFF.

This chain joins TRBV30 and TRBJ1-4; no firm D call. The length of the CDR3 is 12 residues. The ends were cut back, 4 bases at V and 8 bases at J, with 11 bases in the middle. CDR1 GTSNPN and CDR2 SVGIG come from the germline V gene (reference sequence). CDR3 sequence reads: CAWMATGEKLFF. The CDR3 DNA follows: TGTGCCTGGATGGCCACTGGAGAAAAACTGTTTTTT.

The CDR3 nucleotides read TGTGCCAGCAGTCCACCAGACGGCCCCTACGAGCAGTACTTC. It is translated as CASSPPDGPYEQYF. This chain links TRBV12-3 or TRBV12-4 with TRBJ2-7; D uncertain. The CDR3 sequence is 14 residues long. V was pared by 5 bases and J by 2 bases, with 13 bases between.

The chain couples TRBV5-1 to TRBJ1-1, with 7 bases fitting TRBD1. V lost 5 bases and J lost 4; bases outside the gene matches: 8. Germline assignment: CDR1 SGHRS and CDR2 YFSETQ. The CDR3 contains 14 residues. CDR3 coding DNA: TGCGCCAGCAGTTCCGGGACAGAGCTCACTGAAGCTTTCTTT. Translation: CASSSGTELTEAFF. Full variable domain (missing parts from reference TRBV5-1 and TRBJ1-1): KAGVTQTPRYLIKTRGQQVTLSCSPISGHRSVSWYQQTPGQGLQFLFEYFSETQRNKGNFPGRFSGRQFSNSRSEMNVSTLELGDSALYLCASSSGTELTEAFFGQGTRLTVV.

The V and J genes are TRBV7-2 and TRBJ1-2, with unresolved D. Germline CDR1 and CDR2: SGHTA and FQGNSA. The V gene lost 3 bases and the J gene lost 0 bases, with 17 bases spanning the gap. The CDR3 consists of 17 residues. Here the CDR3 reads CASSFRASTEANYGYTF. DNA of the CDR3: TGTGCCAGCAGCTTTAGGGCCTCCACGGAAGCTAACTATGGCTACACCTTC.

The chain combines TRBV7-9 with TRBJ1-1, with 10 bases that match TRBD1. CDR3 length: 18 amino acids. Unmatched junction bases numbered 13, after V lost 5 bases and J lost 1 base. Germline values: CDR1 SEHNR, CDR2 FQNEAQ (reference sequence). In DNA, the CDR3 is TGTGCCAGCAGCCCCACCGGACAGGGGGTTTGGAGGAACACTGAAGCTTTCTTT. Amino acid sequence: CASSPTGQGVWRNTEAFF. Complete variable domain (other parts from reference TRBV7-9 and TRBJ1-1): DTGVSQNPRHKITKRGQNVTFRCDPISEHNRLYWYRQTLGQGPEFLTYFQNEAQLEKSRLLSDRFSAERPKGSFSTLEIQRTEQGDSAMYLCASSPTGQGVWRNTEAFFGQGTRLTVV.

The chain couples TRBV7-8 to TRBJ1-4; 7 bases match TRBD1. In germline, CDR1 is SGHVS, CDR2 FQNEAQ. This CDR3 contains 15 residues. J was trimmed by 5 bases and V by 4 bases; bases with no gene match: 7. The CDR3 is CASSSLTGLNEKLFF. The CDR3 DNA reads as TGTGCCAGCAGCTCTCTGACAGGGTTAAATGAAAAACTGTTTTTT.

There are a few counts of this clonotype. The rearrangement links TRBV5-1 to TRBJ2-1; 7 nucleotides align to TRBD1. The CDR3 is 15 amino acids. V shed 4 bases, J shed 3 bases, and the junction held 7 bases outside the gene matches. Germline V gives CDR1 SGHRS, CDR2 YFSETQ. The CDR3 DNA reads as TGCGCCAGCAGCGAGCCGGGACAGCTCTACAATGAGCAGTTCTTC. Protein product: CASSEPGQLYNEQFF.

This clonotype was seen a handful of times. This chain connects TRBV29-1 to TRBJ2-7; possible D gene TRBD1, 6 bases. CDR1 SQVTM and CDR2 ANQGSEA come from the germline V gene. The length of the CDR3 is 13 residues. Trimming pared 6 bases from V and 1 base from J, leaving 13 bases between. The CDR3 loop is CSVEAQGSYEQYF. CDR3 coding DNA: TGCAGCGTCGAGGCTCAGGGGTCCTACGAGCAGTACTTC.

The rearrangement uses TRBV3-1 and TRBJ1-6; weak D call: TRBD1 (5 bases). Germline-derived CDR1 and CDR2 are LGHDT and YNNKEL (reference sequence). V gave up 0 bases and J gave up 5 bases, with 8 bases separating them. CDR3 size: 15 residues. The CDR3 sequence is CASSQDGGDNSPLHF. The CDR3 bases are TGTGCCAGCAGCCAAGACGGGGGGGATAATTCACCCCTCCACTTT.

V and J are TRBV28 and TRBJ2-5, with D possibly being TRBD2 (6 bases). Trimming removed 3 bases from V and 3 bases from J, with 14 bases in between. The CDR3 runs to 15 residues. Per germline, CDR1 MDHEN and CDR2 SYDVKM. The CDR3 DNA reads TGTGCCAGCAGTTTTGGGGGGTCCTCGAAAGAGACCCAGTACTTC. The encoded protein is CASSFGGSSKETQYF.

The chain joins TRBV6-2 or TRBV6-3 to TRBJ2-3; 10 positions agree with TRBD2. In germline, CDR1 is MNHEY, CDR2 SVGEGT. This CDR3 spans 17 amino acids. Losses at the gene ends were 6 bases for V and 2 bases for J; bases not matched to a gene: 11. CDR3 residues: CASSRLGTSDYTDTQYF. In nucleotides, the CDR3 is TGTGCCAGCAGCCGCCTCGGGACTAGCGACTACACAGATACGCAGTATTTT.

This chain joins TRBV15 and TRBJ1-3; 7 bases fit TRBD1. Germline values: CDR1 LNHNV, CDR2 YYDKDF (reference sequence). The CDR3 consists of 14 residues. V shed 5 bases and J 2 bases; nucleotides not matched to a gene: 3. Here the CDR3 reads CATSLGQAGNTIYF. Written as DNA, the CDR3 is TGTGCCACCAGCCTTGGACAGGCTGGAAACACCATATATTTT.

The chain carries TRBV25-1 and TRBJ2-3, with D perhaps given as TRBD1 or TRBD2 (5 bases each). CDR1 is MGHDK, CDR2 SYGVNS, per germline. The germline V and J ends were trimmed by 4 bases and 8 bases, with 19 bases remaining between them. This CDR3 contains 15 residues. The CDR3 here is CASSVSAIPRGTQYF. Written as DNA, the CDR3 is TGTGCCAGCAGTGTCTCGGCCATACCGAGGGGTACGCAGTATTTT.

The V gene is TRBV9, the J gene TRBJ1-1; D not resolved. V dropped 5 bases and J dropped 3 bases, with 17 bases sitting between them. The CDR3 runs 15 residues. Per the germline V gene, CDR1 is SGDLS and CDR2 is YYNGEE. The CDR3 is CASSIKGEWDTEAFF. CDR3 DNA sequence: TGTGCCAGCAGTATTAAGGGCGAGTGGGACACTGAAGCTTTCTTT.

The table lists this clonotype with a count of one. The chain is built from TRBV20-1 and TRBJ1-1; tentatively, D is TRBD1 (5 bases). CDR3 length: 14 amino acids. The germline CDR1 and CDR2 sequences are DFQATT and SNEGSKA (reference sequence). V was cut by 1 base and J by 8 bases, with 17 bases left in between. The CDR3 bases are TGCAGTGCTAGAGTCTCTGAACCGGGACTGGAAGCTTTCTTT. Protein product: CSARVSEPGLEAFF.

This clonotype was detected ten times or more. The chain carries TRBV5-1 and TRBJ1-1; D might be TRBD1 (5 bases). Trimming took 0 bases from V and 2 from J, leaving 8 bases between them. In germline, CDR1 is SGHRS, CDR2 YFSETQ. There are 14 residues in the CDR3. In DNA form, the CDR3 reads TGCGCCAGCAGCTTGGACGGGGGAAACACTGAAGCTTTCTTT. It codes for CASSLDGGNTEAFF.